The table lists the clone carrying this T cell receptor (beta chain) with a count of one. The data were obtained in a study of blood T cell repertoires in COVID-19. Study at large: PBMCs, B-cell-depleted T cells, or T cells were the source of the cDNA or gDNA that made up the material.

In the study's own analysis: Estimated nucleated cell counts came from reference gene primer amplification. The protocol was immunoSEQ multiplex PCR, while the TCRdb copy is restricted to in-frame clones and leaves out a portion. The D gene and trimming were derived from the DNA, and the V and J assignments and clone size from that table. The sample yields around 250,000 clones, over 75% seen once. Looked up from germline, CDR1 is MNHNY and CDR2 is SVGAGI (reference sequence). The CDR3 is made up of 15 amino acids. The ends were cut back, 6 bases at V and 2 bases at J, with 14 bases in the middle. The rearrangement joins TRBV6-6 to TRBJ1-5; no firm D call. The material sequenced was peripheral blood. The source of this sequence is an older woman with COVID-19, enrolled during active disease. CDR3 nucleotide sequence: TGTGCCAGCAGCCAACCTCCGGGAGGCAATCAGCCCCAGCATTTT. Translating gives CASSQPPGGNQPQHF.